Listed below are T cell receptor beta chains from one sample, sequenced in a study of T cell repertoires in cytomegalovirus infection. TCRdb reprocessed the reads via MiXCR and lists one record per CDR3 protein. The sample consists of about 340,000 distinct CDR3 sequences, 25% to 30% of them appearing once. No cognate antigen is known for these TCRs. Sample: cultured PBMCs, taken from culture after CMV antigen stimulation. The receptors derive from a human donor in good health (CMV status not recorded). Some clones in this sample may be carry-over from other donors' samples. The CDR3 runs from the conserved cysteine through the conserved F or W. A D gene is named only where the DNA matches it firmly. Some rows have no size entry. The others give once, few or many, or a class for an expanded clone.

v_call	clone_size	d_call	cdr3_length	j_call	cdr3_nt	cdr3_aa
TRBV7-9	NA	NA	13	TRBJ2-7	TGTGCCAGCAGCTTAGGACTGCACTACGAGCAGTACTTC	CASSLGLHYEQYF
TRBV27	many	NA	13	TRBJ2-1	TGTGCCAGCCGGGACCAGGATGCGGATGAGCAGTTCTTC	CASRDQDADEQFF
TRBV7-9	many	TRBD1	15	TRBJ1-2	TGTGCCAGCAGCCCTGGGGACAGGGGAAACTATGGCTACACCTTC	CASSPGDRGNYGYTF
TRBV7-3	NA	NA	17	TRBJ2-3	TGTGCCAGCAGCCCTAACCATGGACTATCGAGGACAGATACGCAGTATTTT	CASSPNHGLSRTDTQYF
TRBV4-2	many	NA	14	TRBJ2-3	TGTGCCAGCAGCCAAGATGGGGGCACAGATACGCAGTATTTT	CASSQDGGTDTQYF
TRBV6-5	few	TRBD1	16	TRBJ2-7	TGTGCCAGCAGTTACCAACAGGACAGGGGGTCAAACGAGCAGTACTTC	CASSYQQDRGSNEQYF
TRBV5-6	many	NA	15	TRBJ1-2	TGTGCCAGCAGCCCCGGGGCTCCTTTGGGGAATGGCTACACCTTC	CASSPGAPLGNGYTF
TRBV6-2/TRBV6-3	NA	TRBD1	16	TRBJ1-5	TGTGCCAGCAGTTACTCGACAGGGTGGAACAATCAGCCCCAGCATTTT	CASSYSTGWNNQPQHF
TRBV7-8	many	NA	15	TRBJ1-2	TGTGCCAGCAGCTTAAGTGAGGGGGGAAACTATGGCTACACCTTC	CASSLSEGGNYGYTF
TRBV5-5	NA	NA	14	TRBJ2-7	TGTGCCAGCGACTGGACAGTCCTGTCCTACGAGCAGTACTTC	CASDWTVLSYEQYF
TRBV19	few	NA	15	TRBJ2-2	TGTGCCAGTAGTAGGTCAAGTGGTTACACCGGGGAGCTGTTTTTT	CASSRSSGYTGELFF
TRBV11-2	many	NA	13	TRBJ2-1	TGTGCCAGCAGCCCGACTGCTCACAATGAGCAGTTCTTC	CASSPTAHNEQFF
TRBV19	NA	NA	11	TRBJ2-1	TGTGCCAGTAGTACTGGCAATGAGCAGTTCTTC	CASSTGNEQFF
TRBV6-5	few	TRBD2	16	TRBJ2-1	TGTGCCAGCAGTCTACAGACGCGCGGGAGGGCCCATGAGCAGTTCTTC	CASSLQTRGRAHEQFF
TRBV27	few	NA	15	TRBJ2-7	TGTGCCAGCAGTTTCCTGGACTCGGGTCGGGACGAGCAGTACTTC	CASSFLDSGRDEQYF
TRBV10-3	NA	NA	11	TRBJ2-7	TGTGCCATCAGTCTTGGGACCGAGCAGTACTTC	CAISLGTEQYF
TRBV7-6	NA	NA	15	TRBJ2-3	TGTGCCAGCAGCTTAGGACCGCCCAGCACAGATACGCAGTATTTT	CASSLGPPSTDTQYF
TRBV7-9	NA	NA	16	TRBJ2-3	TGTGCCAGCACCCGGACATCGAACTTTGAATCGGATACGCAGTATTTT	CASTRTSNFESDTQYF
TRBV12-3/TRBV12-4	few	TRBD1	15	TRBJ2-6	TGTGCCAGCGAGGGGGCTCGCTCTGGGGCCAACGTCCTGACTTTC	CASEGARSGANVLTF
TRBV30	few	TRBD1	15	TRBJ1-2	TGTGCCTGGAGTGCCCGGACAGGGGGCAACTATGGCTACACCTTC	CAWSARTGGNYGYTF
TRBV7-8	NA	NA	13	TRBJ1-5	TGTGCCAGCAGCCGGAAGCAGGATCAGCCCCAGCATTTT	CASSRKQDQPQHF
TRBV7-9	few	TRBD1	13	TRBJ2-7	TGTGCCAGCAGTCGACAGGGAAACTACGAGCAGTACTTC	CASSRQGNYEQYF
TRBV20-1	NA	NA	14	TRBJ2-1	TGCAGTGCTAAAAACCGAAGACTAGTTGGTGAGCAGTTCTTC	CSAKNRRLVGEQFF
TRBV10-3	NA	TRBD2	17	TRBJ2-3	TGTGCCATCAGTGAGTCTAGCGGGAGGACTAGCACAGATACGCAGTATTTT	CAISESSGRTSTDTQYF
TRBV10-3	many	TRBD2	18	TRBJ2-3	TGTGCCATCAGTGAGCCTCGGACTAGCGGGGGACCCACAGATACGCAGTATTTT	CAISEPRTSGGPTDTQYF
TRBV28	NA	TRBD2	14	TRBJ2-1	TGTGCCAGCAGACCCTCACTAGCGGGGGGTGAGCAGTTCTTC	CASRPSLAGGEQFF
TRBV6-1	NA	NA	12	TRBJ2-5	TGTGCCAGCAGCGGCCAGTGGGAGACCCAGTACTTC	CASSGQWETQYF
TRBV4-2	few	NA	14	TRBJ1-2	TGTGCCAGCAGCCAAGTTGTTGACATGTATGGCTACACCTTC	CASSQVVDMYGYTF
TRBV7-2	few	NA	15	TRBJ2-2	TGTGCCAGCAGCTTACGAAACGTGAACACCGGGGAGCTGTTTTTT	CASSLRNVNTGELFF
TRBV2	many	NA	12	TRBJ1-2	TGTGCCAGCAGGGAGGGGACTCATGGCTACACCTTC	CASREGTHGYTF
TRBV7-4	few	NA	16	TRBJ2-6	TGTGCCAGCAGCTTAATTTCAGGTTCTGGGGCCAACGTCCTGACTTTC	CASSLISGSGANVLTF
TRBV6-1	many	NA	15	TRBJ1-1	TGTACCATCTCCTTGGGCAGCCGGGGGAACACTGAAGCTTTCTTT	CTISLGSRGNTEAFF
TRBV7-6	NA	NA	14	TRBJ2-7	TGTGCCAGCAGCCAAGACACAACCTCCAACGAGCAGTACTTC	CASSQDTTSNEQYF
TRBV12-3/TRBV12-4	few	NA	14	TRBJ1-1	TGTGCCAGCTGCACCGACGTCGACAACACTGAAGCTTTCTTT	CASCTDVDNTEAFF
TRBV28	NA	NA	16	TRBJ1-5	TGTGCCAGCAGTTCCCCGATAGACCCAACAACGGAGCCCCAGCATTTT	CASSSPIDPTTEPQHF
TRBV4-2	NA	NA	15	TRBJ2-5	TGTGCCAGCAGCCAAGAAGGAAGCGGACAAGAGACCCAGTACTTC	CASSQEGSGQETQYF
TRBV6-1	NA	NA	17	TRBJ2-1	TGTGCCAGCAGCCTTCAACCGGGGGCCACGGGAGACAATGAGCAGTTCTTC	CASSLQPGATGDNEQFF
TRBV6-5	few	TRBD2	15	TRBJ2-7	TGTGCCAGCAGTTACCGGGCGGGAGGGTCCTACGAGCAGTACTTC	CASSYRAGGSYEQYF
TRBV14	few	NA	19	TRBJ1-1	TGTGCCAGCAGCCAAGATTACCGACAGCAGGGGAGAGGGAACACTGAAGCTTTCTTT	CASSQDYRQQGRGNTEAFF
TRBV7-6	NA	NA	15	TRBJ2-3	TGTGCCAGCAGCCCTGGAGGGGGGGTGAGATATACGCAGTATTTT	CASSPGGGVRYTQYF
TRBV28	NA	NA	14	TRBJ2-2	TGTGCCAGCAGTTTAGACGACAGAACCGGGGAGCTGTTTTTT	CASSLDDRTGELFF
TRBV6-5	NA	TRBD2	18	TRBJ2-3	TGTGCCAGCAGCCCAGGGGCTACTAGCGGGGGCCGCACAGATACGCAGTATTTT	CASSPGATSGGRTDTQYF
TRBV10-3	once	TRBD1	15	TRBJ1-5	TGTGCCATCAGAAGCGGGACAGACATCAATCAGCCCCAGCATTTT	CAIRSGTDINQPQHF
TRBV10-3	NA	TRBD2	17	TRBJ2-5	TGTGCCATCAGCGCAGGGGAGGAGCGGGGGGGCAGAGAGACCCAGTACTTC	CAISAGEERGGRETQYF
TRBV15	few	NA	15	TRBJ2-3	TGTGCCACCAGCAAAAGCGGACCCCGCACAGATACGCAGTATTTT	CATSKSGPRTDTQYF
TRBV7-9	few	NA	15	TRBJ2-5	TGTGCCAGCAGTCCTTCAGGGAGTGTAGTGGAGACCCAGTACTTC	CASSPSGSVVETQYF
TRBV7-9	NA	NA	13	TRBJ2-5	TGTGCCAGCAGCAAGAGGGGCGAAGAGACCCAGTACTTC	CASSKRGEETQYF
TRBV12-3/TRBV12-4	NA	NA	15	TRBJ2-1	TGTGCCAGCAGCCAGACGGGCAGGGGCCACAATGAGCAGTTCTTC	CASSQTGRGHNEQFF
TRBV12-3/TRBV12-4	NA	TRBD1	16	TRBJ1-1	TGTGCCAGCAGTTTAATTGGGACAGGGCGGGGCACTGAAGCTTTCTTT	CASSLIGTGRGTEAFF
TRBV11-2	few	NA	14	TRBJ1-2	TGTGCCAGCAGCTTAGGACGGCTAAACTATGGCTACACCTTC	CASSLGRLNYGYTF